This TCR beta chain was sequenced during a study of cytomegalovirus exposure and HLA in healthy donors. J lost 2 bases, V lost 6 bases, and 6 bases had no gene match. The CDR3 length is 16 residues. The V gene's germline CDR1 is SGHTA and CDR2 FQGTGA. Study results and limitations: A reported reduction in N-insertions relative to the approximately 640-donor mean was seen in an Asian-associated ancestry cluster in a later analysis. A later look showed TCR association rates differing by HLA locus, highest for DRB1 and lowest for HLA-C. When analyzed later, a missense DCLRE1C variant was found to be linked to TCR beta V- and J-gene trimming. Reportedly, diagnosis of cytomegalovirus status by the classifier showed high specificity and sensitivity.

This PCR relied on a set of 60 Vbeta primers and 13 Jbeta primers. Using immunoSEQ multiplex PCR, the repertoire was profiled, and TCRdb retains in-frame clones only, with some absent. The sample yields 140,000 to 150,000 clones, more than 8% seen once. This clone has just a few counts. Its antigen is currently unknown. This chain joins TRBV7-3 and TRBJ2-3, with 12 bases lining up with TRBD2. The sample taken for sequencing was PBMCs. This TCR was recovered from a man over 45 in good health and CMV-seronegative. The CDR3 loop is CASRTSGGETTDTQYF. The CDR3 region has the DNA TGTGCCAGCAGGACTAGCGGGGGCGAAACCACAGATACGCAGTATTTT.